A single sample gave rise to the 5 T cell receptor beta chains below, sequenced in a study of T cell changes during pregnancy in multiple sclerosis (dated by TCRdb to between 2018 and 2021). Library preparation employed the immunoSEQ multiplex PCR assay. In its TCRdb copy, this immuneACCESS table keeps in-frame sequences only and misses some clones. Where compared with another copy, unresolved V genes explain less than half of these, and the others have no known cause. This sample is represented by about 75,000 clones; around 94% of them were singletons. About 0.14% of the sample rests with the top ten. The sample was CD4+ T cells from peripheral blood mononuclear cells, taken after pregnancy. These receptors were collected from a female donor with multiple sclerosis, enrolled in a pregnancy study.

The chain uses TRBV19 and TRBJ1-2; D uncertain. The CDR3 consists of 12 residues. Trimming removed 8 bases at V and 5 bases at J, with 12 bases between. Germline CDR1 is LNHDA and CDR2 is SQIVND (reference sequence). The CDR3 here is CASRVPGYGYTF. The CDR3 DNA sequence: TGTGCCAGTCGCGTCCCGGGATATGGCTACACCTTC.

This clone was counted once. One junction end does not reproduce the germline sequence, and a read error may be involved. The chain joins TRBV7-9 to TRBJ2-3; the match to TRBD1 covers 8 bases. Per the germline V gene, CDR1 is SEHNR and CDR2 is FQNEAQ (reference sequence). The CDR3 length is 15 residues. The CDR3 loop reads CASSLSTPGTGTQYF. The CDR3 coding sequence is TGTGCCAGCAGCTTATCGACGCCCGGGACAGGTACGCAGTATTTT.

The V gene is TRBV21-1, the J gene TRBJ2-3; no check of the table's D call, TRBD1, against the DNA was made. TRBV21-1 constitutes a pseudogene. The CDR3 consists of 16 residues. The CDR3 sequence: CASRNQGLGRKDTQYF. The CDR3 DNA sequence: TGTGCCAGCAGAAACCAGGGGTTGGGGCGGAAAGATACGCAGTATTTT.

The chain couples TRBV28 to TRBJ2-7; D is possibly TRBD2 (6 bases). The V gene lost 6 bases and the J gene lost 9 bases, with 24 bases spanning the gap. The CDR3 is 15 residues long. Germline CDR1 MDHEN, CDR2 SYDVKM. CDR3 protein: CASSSTGLLPRGQYF. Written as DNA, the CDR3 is TGTGCCAGCAGCTCAACGGGACTTCTACCTCGGGGGCAGTACTTC.

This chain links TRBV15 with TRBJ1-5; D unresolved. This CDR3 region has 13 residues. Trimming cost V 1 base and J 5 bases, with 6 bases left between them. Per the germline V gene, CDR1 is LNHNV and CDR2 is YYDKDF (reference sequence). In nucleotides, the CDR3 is TGTGCCACCAGCAGAGGCAGGTATCAGCCCCAGCATTTT. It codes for CATSRGRYQPQHF. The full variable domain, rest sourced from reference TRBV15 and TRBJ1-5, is DAMVIQNPRYQVTQFGKPVTLSCSQTLNHNVMYWYQQKSSQAPKLLFHYYDKDFNNEADTPDNFQSRRPNTSFCFLDIRSPGLGDTAMYLCATSRGRYQPQHFGDGTRLSIL.